Presented here are 25 T cell receptor beta chains from one specimen sequenced in a study of blood T cell repertoires in COVID-19. Sequencing used immunoSEQ multiplex PCR; TCRdb keeps in-frame clones, though not all of them. The repertoire holds some 300,000 clones, with 85% to 90% as singletons. Sequenced sample: peripheral blood. The source of these receptors is a woman in her 30s with COVID-19, enrolled during active disease.

The chain employs TRBV6-1 and TRBJ1-1; no definite D call. V lost 0 bases and J lost 7, with 12 bases in between. Germline CDR1 is MNHNS and CDR2 is SASEGT. CDR3 length: 14 residues. The CDR3 reads CASSEAPTISEAFF. In nucleotides, the CDR3 is TGTGCCAGCAGTGAAGCCCCAACGATTAGTGAAGCTTTCTTT.

The rearrangement joins TRBV12-2 to TRBJ2-1; the D call in the table, TRBD2, was not verified against the DNA. TRBV12-2 constitutes a pseudogene. The CDR3 has 16 residues. The CDR3 DNA follows: TGTGCAAGTCGCTGGGGACTAGCGGGGTCCTACAATGAGCAGTTCTTC. As protein: CASRWGLAGSYNEQFF.

V is TRBV10-1 and J is TRBJ2-3, with 7 bases matching TRBD2. Germline V gene sequence: CDR1 WNHNN, CDR2 SYGVQD (reference sequence). This CDR3 has 15 residues. The junction had 6 bases not matched to a gene; V was cut back by 6 bases and J by 0 bases. The CDR3 region has the DNA TGCGCCAGCAGCCGGGGGGAGAGGAGCACAGATACGCAGTATTTT. Its translation: CASSRGERSTDTQYF.

V usage is TRBV2 and J usage is TRBJ2-7; TRBD1 is a possible D gene (5 bases). Germline loops: CDR1 SNHLY, CDR2 FYNNEI. This CDR3 has 15 amino acids. V lost 0 bases, J lost 5 bases, and 14 bases lay in between. For the CDR3, the DNA is TGTGCCAGCAGTGAAGCGCCATCAGGGAACCACGAGCAGTACTTC. Translated, it gives CASSEAPSGNHEQYF. Based on the CDR3 plus reference TRBV2 and TRBJ2-7, the full variable domain is EPEVTQTPSHQVTQMGQEVILRCVPISNHLYFYWYRQILGQKVEFLVSFYNNEISEKSEIFDDQFSVERPDGSNFTLKIRSTKLEDSAMYFCASSEAPSGNHEQYFGPGTRLTVT.

The chain is built from TRBV7-9 and TRBJ1-4; D not certain. Germline-derived CDR1 and CDR2 are SEHNR and FQNEAQ (reference sequence). Trimming removed 1 base at V and 5 bases at J, with 5 bases between. This CDR3 has 13 amino acids. The CDR3 loop is CASSLGPNEKLFF. CDR3 nucleotides: TGTGCCAGCAGCTTAGGTCCGAATGAAAAACTGTTTTTT.

V and J are TRBV6-4 and TRBJ1-5, with D possibly TRBD1 on 6 matching bases. This CDR3 region has 15 residues. CDR1 and CDR2 from the germline V gene are MRHNA and SNTAGT. The V end lost 6 bases, the J end lost 2 bases, and 14 bases lay between the germline ends. CDR3 residues: CASSAAGGGNQPQHF. CDR3 nucleotides: TGTGCCAGCAGCGCCGCGGGGGGCGGCAATCAGCCCCAGCATTTT.

V gene TRBV10-2 combines with J gene TRBJ1-2, with no clear D. The CDR3 is 13 amino acids. The germline V gene encodes CDR1 WSHSY and CDR2 SAAADI. The V end was cut by 8 bases, the J end by 2 bases, with 12 bases between. For the CDR3, the DNA is TGCGCCAGCGCATTTAAAGAGAACTATGGCTACACCTTC. Protein sequence: CASAFKENYGYTF.

This clone was recorded only once. The CDR3 protein is CASSYTTGGRETQYF. The CDR3 DNA follows: TGTGCCAGCAGTTACACGACAGGGGGCAGGGAGACCCAGTACTTC. The chain recombines TRBV6-5 with TRBJ2-5; the match to TRBD1 covers 10 bases. The CDR3 covers 15 residues. Germline V gene lookup returns CDR1 MNHEY and CDR2 SVGAGI. With V trimmed by 2 bases and J by 5 bases, 5 bases remained unmatched.

This clone has just one count. V gene TRBV7-9 combines with J gene TRBJ2-1; 11 nucleotides match TRBD1. The CDR3 sequence is 15 residues long. Germline loops: CDR1 SEHNR, CDR2 FQNEAQ (reference sequence). V trimming: 6 bases; J trimming: 7 bases; junction bases outside the gene matches: 8. The CDR3 bases are TGTGCCAGCAGAGGACAGGGGGCATATCTGAATGAGCAGTTCTTC. This codes for CASRGQGAYLNEQFF.

For the CDR3, the DNA is TGTGCCAGCAGCAAAACCCGGACAGGTCCGAGGGTGCATGAGCAGTTCTTC. Its protein product is CASSKTRTGPRVHEQFF. V is TRBV27 and J is TRBJ2-1, with 7 bases matching TRBD1. Germline lookup yields CDR1 MNHEY and CDR2 SMNVEV (reference sequence). The CDR3 consists of 17 residues. J was trimmed by 8 bases and V by 6 bases; bases with no gene match: 19.

This rearrangement joins TRBV9 to TRBJ1-5; 9 bases line up with TRBD1. This CDR3 is built from 22 residues. The trim removed 3 bases at V and 9 bases at J, leaving 31 bases unmatched. Germline-derived CDR1 and CDR2 are SGDLS and YYNGEE. CDR3 sequence reads: CASSASHREFWTGEPVGVPQHF. The CDR3 bases are TGTGCCAGCAGCGCCAGTCACAGAGAGTTCTGGACAGGGGAGCCCGTAGGGGTGCCCCAGCATTTT.

This chain connects TRBV3-1 (or the pseudogene TRBV3-2) to TRBJ1-5, with D possibly TRBD1 on 5 matching bases. In germline, CDR1 is LGHDT, CDR2 YNNKEL (reference sequence). V was trimmed by 3 bases and J by 8 bases, leaving 14 bases between them. This CDR3 is built from 14 residues. This chain's CDR3 is CASSQMTASEPQHF. Written as DNA, the CDR3 is TGTGCCAGCAGCCAGATGACAGCCTCAGAGCCCCAGCATTTT.

This sequence joins TRBV15 and TRBJ1-1; tentative D call: TRBD1 (5 bases). Per the germline V gene, CDR1 is LNHNV and CDR2 is YYDKDF (reference sequence). Trimming took off 8 bases at V and 0 bases at J, with 10 bases between the two ends. The CDR3 spans 13 residues. The CDR3 sequence is CATAGEMNTEAFF. The CDR3 DNA reads as TGTGCCACCGCGGGGGAAATGAACACTGAAGCTTTCTTT.

This chain connects TRBV12-2 to TRBJ2-5; no DNA check was done on the table's D call, TRBD1. TRBV12-2 is deemed a pseudogene. This CDR3 has 17 amino acids. CDR3 region: CASRLWRDRVLGETQYF. Written as DNA, the CDR3 is TGTGCAAGTCGCTTATGGCGGGACAGGGTTTTGGGAGAGACCCAGTACTTC.

The chain uses TRBV4-1 and TRBJ1-2, with a possible D match to TRBD1 (6 bases). CDR3 length: 15 residues. CDR1 and CDR2 from the germline V gene are MGHRA and YSYEKL. Trimming stripped 4 bases from V and 6 bases from J, with 18 bases between. DNA for the CDR3: TGCGCCAGCAGCCCAGACCTCGGGACATACAATGGCTACACCTTC. Its protein is CASSPDLGTYNGYTF.

The V gene is TRBV2, the J gene TRBJ1-2, with D unresolved. V lost 3 bases, J lost 7 bases, and 12 bases lay in between. Germline assignment: CDR1 SNHLY and CDR2 FYNNEI. The CDR3 contains 13 residues. The CDR3 region is CASSDRLDGGYTF. CDR3 nucleotide sequence: TGTGCCAGCAGTGACCGCCTAGACGGTGGCTACACCTTC. The variable domain in full, completed from reference TRBV2 and TRBJ1-2, reads EPEVTQTPSHQVTQMGQEVILRCVPISNHLYFYWYRQILGQKVEFLVSFYNNEISEKSEIFDDQFSVERPDGSNFTLKIRSTKLEDSAMYFCASSDRLDGGYTFGSGTRLTVV.

The chain joins TRBV5-5 to TRBJ2-7, with a weak D call TRBD2 (5 bases). The CDR3 is 15 residues long. Germline CDR1 is SGHKS and CDR2 is YYEKEE (reference sequence). V gave up 0 bases and J gave up 3 bases, with 13 bases separating them. This chain's CDR3 is CASSLVAGDNYEQYV. The CDR3 nucleotides are TGTGCCAGCAGCTTGGTGGCCGGGGATAACTACGAGCAGTACGTC.

This clone occurred once. The chain recombines TRBV28 with TRBJ1-2; D is ambiguous. Deletions cut 2 bases from V and 8 bases from J, with 12 bases between. The CDR3 consists of 13 residues. In germline, CDR1 is MDHEN, CDR2 SYDVKM. The CDR3 protein is CASSLGTGGGYTF. CDR3 coding DNA: TGTGCCAGCAGTTTAGGCACCGGAGGCGGCTACACCTTC.

This clone has a single count. The chain carries TRBV18 and TRBJ2-7; 7 bases match TRBD2. Germline CDR1 is KGHSH and CDR2 is LQKENI. There are 14 residues in the CDR3. With 4 bases clipped from V and 3 bases from J, the junction kept 6 bases outside the gene matches. The DNA for the CDR3 is TGTGCCAGCTCACTTGTGGGACTAAACTACGAGCAGTACTTC. Translated, it gives CASSLVGLNYEQYF. The whole variable domain, remainder taken from reference TRBV18 and TRBJ2-7, is NAGVMQNPRHLVRRRGQEARLRCSPMKGHSHVYWYRQLPEEGLKFMVYLQKENIIDESGMPKERFSAEFPKEGPSILRIQQVVRGDSAAYFCASSLVGLNYEQYFGPGTRLTVT.

This clone has a handful of counts. The chain couples TRBV6-2 or TRBV6-3 to TRBJ1-5, with D tentatively TRBD1 (6 bases). The CDR3 runs to 15 residues. The germline V and J ends were trimmed by 4 bases and 3 bases, with 13 bases remaining between them. Germline assignment: CDR1 MNHEY and CDR2 SVGEGT. Here the CDR3 reads CASSSAGADNQPQHF. Written as DNA, the CDR3 is TGTGCCAGCAGTTCGGCAGGGGCGGACAATCAGCCCCAGCATTTT.

This chain uses TRBV19 with TRBJ2-2; D ambiguous. This CDR3 comprises 14 residues. Between the trimmed V and J ends, which lost 3 bases and 4 bases, there was a span of 9 bases. The germline V gene encodes CDR1 LNHDA and CDR2 SQIVND (reference sequence). The CDR3 protein is CASSITEFTGELFF. In DNA form, the CDR3 reads TGTGCCAGTAGTATCACCGAGTTCACCGGGGAGCTGTTTTTT. The whole variable domain, filled in from reference TRBV19 and TRBJ2-2, reads DGGITQSPKYLFRKEGQNVTLSCEQNLNHDAMYWYRQDPGQGLRLIYYSQIVNDFQKGDIAEGYSVSREKKESFPLTVTSAQKNPTAFYLCASSITEFTGELFFGEGSRLTVL.

There are many counts of this clone. The rearrangement joins TRBV6-6 to TRBJ2-1; D remains ambiguous. Germline V gene sequence: CDR1 MNHNY, CDR2 SVGAGI (reference sequence). Trimming stripped 2 bases from V and 2 bases from J, with 10 bases between. This CDR3 contains 15 residues. In nucleotides, the CDR3 is TGTGCCAGCAGTTACCAGACTCGAACCTACAATGAGCAGTTCTTC. Amino acids: CASSYQTRTYNEQFF.

The chain is built from TRBV7-8 and TRBJ1-3; D unresolved. The germline gives CDR1 SGHVS, CDR2 FQNEAQ. V lost 1 base, J lost 3 bases, and 7 bases lay in between. This CDR3 spans 14 amino acids. The DNA of the CDR3 is TGTGCCAGCAGCTTAGGCGGGGATGGAAACACCATATATTTT. It codes for CASSLGGDGNTIYF.

This clone was counted once. V and J are TRBV7-9 and TRBJ1-1, with TRBD1 identical over 7 bases. This CDR3 is 15 amino acids long. Per the germline V gene, CDR1 is SEHNR and CDR2 is FQNEAQ (reference sequence). With 5 bases clipped from V and 1 base from J, the junction kept 7 bases outside the gene matches. The CDR3 DNA follows: TGTGCCAGCAGCCCTCCGGGACAGAAGAACACTGAAGCTTTCTTT. As protein: CASSPPGQKNTEAFF.

This chain joins TRBV7-9 and TRBJ2-3; 7 nucleotides align to TRBD2. CDR3 size: 16 residues. Per the germline V gene, CDR1 is SEHNR and CDR2 is FQNEAQ (reference sequence). V shed 1 base and J 2 bases; nucleotides not matched to a gene: 6. The DNA of the CDR3 is TGTGCCAGCAGCTTAGGCTTCGGACTAGACACAGATACGCAGTATTTT. Protein product: CASSLGFGLDTDTQYF.